This T cell receptor beta chain appears in the sequencing data of a study of primary melanoma T cells and metastatic recurrence. Details on this clone: Its target is not known.

Each patient's primary melanoma had been removed surgically, with risk of metastatic recurrence. From germline, CDR1 is SQVTM and CDR2 ANQGSEA. The CDR3 loop spans 13 amino acids. Deletions cut 8 bases from V and 5 bases from J, with 16 bases between. Assay: immunoSEQ multiplex PCR; the TCRdb copy retains only in-frame clones and omits some. In the table there are some 700 clones, approximately 73% of which are singletons. Regarding the study as a whole: Melanomas with T-cell fraction above 20% appeared to have better outcomes. Tumor T-cell fraction reportedly predicted progression-free survival independently. Suggested, not shown: primary melanomas can contain effective antitumor T cells.

The sequencing sample was made of melanoma tumor tissue. The receptor comes from a human donor with melanoma. The genes are TRBV29-1 and TRBJ2-1; the D call may be TRBD1 or TRBD2 (5 bases each). The CDR3 spells CSISSGGNNEQFF. The CDR3 nucleotides are TGCAGCATCTCTAGTGGGGGAAACAATGAGCAGTTCTTC.